This entry concerns a single T cell receptor beta chain. What this receptor recognizes is not known. No quality values exist for individual bases; no much larger clone is one base distant. From V the trimming removes 7 bases and from J it removes 7 bases, while the gene matches leave 17 bases of the junction unaccounted for. The germline V gene encodes CDR1 SGHVS and CDR2 FQNEAQ. The CDR3, from cysteine to phenylalanine, totals 16 residues. The DNA shown is the 48-base CDR3, in frame from base 1. The ophthalmopathy patients had moderately to severely active disease, with a Clinical Activity Score of 3 or higher, a NOSPECS grade of 4 or higher, and a disease duration of less than 3 months. Patients with other autoimmune diseases, uncontrolled infections, pregnancy or lactation were excluded. Clinical symptoms, serum thyroxine, TRAb, thyroid ultrasound and orbital computed tomography were used for diagnosis. Using Ficoll-Paque density gradient centrifugation, PBMCs were isolated from 10 ml of fresh peripheral blood. Total RNA was extracted with Trizol reagent and quality-checked on an Agilent 2100 Bioanalyzer.

This specimen belongs to a study of Graves' ophthalmopathy and Graves' hyperthyroidism (dated by TCRdb to the late 2010s). For the study in its entirety: Peripheral blood was collected at initial diagnosis, before any treatment. The independent validation cohort included roughly 19 hyperthyroidism patients plus 17 patients who later progressed from hyperthyroidism to ophthalmopathy. A discovery set of 100 patients (43 ophthalmopathy, about 55 stable hyperthyroidism) was enrolled to explore V-J signatures distinguishing ophthalmopathy from hyperthyroidism. Following sample collection, hyperthyroidism patients were given methimazole at a starting dose of 30 mg daily, and ophthalmopathy patients were given high-dose intravenous methylprednisolone. In total, 135 blood samples were TCR-sequenced: approximately 42 ophthalmopathy, over 70 hyperthyroidism and some 17 hyperthyroidism-to-ophthalmopathy patients. In several hyperthyroidism patients, the T-cell repertoires found in thyroid tissue were compared with those found in blood. To tell Graves' ophthalmopathy apart from Graves' hyperthyroidism, and to predict which patients would progress to ophthalmopathy, the study relied on TCR beta repertoire signatures. What the work shows at the level of the full study, not this receptor alone: No statistical method was used to predetermine the sample size, and group allocation was not hidden from the investigators. In validation, the model predicted ophthalmopathy progression with 55% to 71% sensitivity and roughly 72% specificity; some 13 predicted patients were CT-confirmed with GO in a median of about 6.1 months. Most expanded thyroid clonotypes with frequency above 0.001 were also detected in blood, suggesting blood repertoires may reflect the thyroid immune response. Ophthalmopathy was separated from stable hyperthyroidism by the 13-signature model with more than 85% sensitivity and approximately 84% specificity in cross-validation and with 80%/75% in the test set.

For repertoire sequencing, the TCR beta CDR3 regions were amplified from RNA transcripts. The first round of RT-PCR was done with HTBI primers and the Qiagen OneStep RT-PCR kit, and was followed by a second round of multiplex PCR, then size selection and purification. The libraries underwent paired-end sequencing with 100 bp reads on an Illumina HiSeq2000. The authors' analysis ran thus. Reads were processed with SOAPnuke, discarding reads with adapters, uncalled bases, mean Phred below 15, or no exact constant-primer or identifier match. COPE v1.2.5 was used to merge high-quality paired reads. Each unique nucleotide sequence was treated as a clonotype, and MiTCR v1.1 was used to align the clonotypes to the IMGT TRB V, D and J references. Only V-J combinations with frequency above 0.0001 were analysed, covering around 99% of repertoires. For each V-J combination, a TCR clonal expansion and chaos score was defined as the ratio of F50 clonal expansion to chaos observed in the TCRdist matrix. Features were reduced by Welch's t-statistics and random forest to about a dozen V-J combinations, which fed a naive Bayes classifier. Thyroid-blood repertoire similarity was quantified with the Morisita-Horn index. TCRdb reprocessed the public reads (quality trimming at Q25 with fastp, clone calling with MiXCR) and kept in-frame beta chains. Rows are unified per CDR3 protein, each entry keeping the most common DNA and genes. The V and J calls shown here were made by TCRdb, not taken from the authors' results. The sample data list 240,000 or so distinct CDR3 sequences, and around 50% of these were observed just once. Jointly, the top ten make up over 40% of the sample.

This clonotype was sampled from an adult man with Graves' ophthalmopathy. The sequenced sample was peripheral blood. This chain joins TRBV7-8 to TRBJ1-2; the central 8 bases match TRBD1. For the CDR3, the sequence is CASTESIVRQGPGYTF. At the DNA level, the sequence is TGTGCCAGCACCGAAAGCATCGTCCGACAGGGGCCTGGCTACACCTTC.